Following are 12 T cell receptor beta chains from one sample sequenced in a study of Graves' ophthalmopathy and Graves' hyperthyroidism listed by TCRdb under 2018. Data came from an Illumina HiSeq 2000. For repertoire sequencing, the TCR beta CDR3 regions were amplified from RNA transcripts. The first round of RT-PCR was done with HTBI primers and the Qiagen OneStep RT-PCR kit, and was followed by a second round of multiplex PCR, then size selection and purification. TCRdb reanalyzed the raw reads on its own, using fastp at Q25 for trimming and MiXCR for clone calling, and kept in-frame beta chains. When rows share a CDR3 protein, they turn into one entry using the most common DNA and genes. Across this sample there are over a million distinct CDR3 sequences, with around a third seen only once. The ten top clones hold around 10% of the sample. Material for sequencing was peripheral blood or thyroid tissue (not recorded which). The source of these receptors is an adult man with Graves' hyperthyroidism.

This clonotype showed up just a few times. This sequence joins TRBV20-1 and TRBJ2-5, with D unclear. From germline, CDR1 is DFQATT and CDR2 SNEGSKA (reference sequence). Between the trimmed V and J ends, which lost 3 bases and 9 bases, there was a span of 14 bases. The CDR3 has 12 residues. As DNA, the CDR3 is TGCAGTGCTAGTCCGACGATCTCGGCCCAGTACTTC. Translating it yields CSASPTISAQYF.

This chain uses TRBV6-5 with TRBJ2-7, with 9 bases matching TRBD2. This CDR3 contains 15 residues. Germline trimming cut 9 bases from V and 3 bases from J; bases unmatched to any gene: 12. The germline V gene has CDR1 MNHEY and CDR2 SVGAGI. The CDR3 protein is CASKAGGRGYYEQYF. Here the CDR3 DNA reads TGTGCCAGTAAAGCCGGCGGGAGGGGGTACTACGAGCAGTACTTC.

This clonotype was found a few times. The V gene is TRBV20-1, the J gene TRBJ1-5; 7 bases line up with TRBD1. V lost 1 base and J lost 2; bases outside the gene matches: 17. The CDR3 has 19 residues. Germline V CDR1 and CDR2: DFQATT, SNEGSKA (reference sequence). In nucleotides, the CDR3 is TGCAGTGCTAGAGCCCGGGGACAGTTTTTGGGCCGGGGCAATCAGCCCCAGCATTTT. It is translated as CSARARGQFLGRGNQPQHF.

In its sample, this clonotype was seen a few times. This chain uses TRBV20-1 with TRBJ2-3, with D possibly being TRBD2 (6 bases). The ends were cut back, 3 bases at V and 2 bases at J, with 12 bases in the middle. This CDR3 spans 14 amino acids. Germline CDR1 DFQATT, CDR2 SNEGSKA (reference sequence). CDR3 DNA sequence: TGCAGTGCTAGCGGGGGAATCGACACAGATACGCAGTATTTT. Translating it yields CSASGGIDTDTQYF.

Regarding this clonotype: The junction does not match germline at one end; this may be a read error. V usage is TRBV7-2 and J usage is TRBJ1-1; D ambiguous. The CDR3 is made up of 14 amino acids. Germline loops: CDR1 SGHTA, CDR2 FQGNSA. The CDR3 DNA sequence: TGTGCCAGCAGCAACCGCCGGAACAGACCCGTTGCTTCCTTT. Translated, it gives CASSNRRNRPVASF.

A few counts support this clonotype. This chain joins TRBV11-2 and TRBJ2-5; TRBD1 aligns across 12 bases. Germline V gene sequence: CDR1 SGHAT, CDR2 FQNNGV. V dropped 6 bases and J dropped 4; count of bases not matched to a gene: 6. The length of the CDR3 is 15 residues. The CDR3: CASSLAGQGAETQYF. As DNA, the CDR3 is TGTGCCAGCAGTCTAGCGGGACAGGGGGCAGAGACCCAGTACTTC.

As concerns this clonotype: A read error may produce the germline difference seen at one junction end. The CDR3 DNA reads TGTGCCAGCAGCCTAAGGGGGCATGGCTCCTACGAGCAGTACTTC. Protein: CASSLRGHGSYEQYF. The gene calls are TRBV5-1 and TRBJ2-7, with TRBD1 identical over 7 bases. The germline V gene encodes CDR1 SGHRS and CDR2 YFSETQ. This CDR3 is built from 15 residues.

Comments on this clonotype: This may be a read error, as it is one base from a much larger clone. V usage is TRBV5-1 and J usage is TRBJ2-2; D is tentatively TRBD1 or TRBD2 (5 bases each). Germline CDR1 is SGHRS and CDR2 is YFSETQ. This CDR3 contains 16 residues. The CDR3 protein is CASTLAPGANTGKLFF. CDR3 DNA: TGCGCCAGCACCCTTGCCCCTGGGGCGAACACCGGGAAGCTGTTTTTT. The full variable domain, with the rest looked up from reference TRBV5-1 and TRBJ2-2, is KAGVTQTPRYLIKTRGQQVTLSCSPISGHRSVSWYQQTPGQGLQFLFEYFSETQRNKGNFPGRFSGRQFSNSRSEMNVSTLELGDSALYLCASTLAPGANTGKLFFGEGSRLTVL.

At least ten counts were recorded for this clonotype. The chain carries TRBV7-2 and TRBJ1-4; 9 bases map to TRBD1. The length of the CDR3 is 14 residues. V was clipped by 5 bases and J by 7 bases; unmatched bases: 5. From germline, CDR1 is SGHTA and CDR2 FQGNSA. The CDR3 coding sequence is TGTGCCAGCAGCGAGGACAGGGGATCTGAAAAACTGTTTTTT. Translation gives CASSEDRGSEKLFF.

This clonotype was seen at least ten times. The chain employs TRBV7-9 and TRBJ2-2, with D unresolved. V lost 7 bases, J lost 11 bases, and 11 bases lay in between. Germline V CDR1 and CDR2: SEHNR, FQNEAQ (reference sequence). The CDR3 sequence is 11 residues long. DNA for the CDR3: TGTGCCAGCAATCTAAATGGAGAGCTGTTTTTT. This encodes CASNLNGELFF.

There are a few counts of this clonotype. One end of the junction varies from germline; a read error may be responsible. The chain uses TRBV10-2 and TRBJ2-7; D remains ambiguous. The CDR3 is 15 residues long. CDR1 and CDR2 (germline): WSHSY, SAAADI. CDR3 loop: CASWSPLGENYEQYF. In nucleotides, the CDR3 is TGTGCCAGCTGGTCCCCCTTAGGTGAAAACTACGAGCAGTACTTC.

This clonotype was seen only a few times. The V and J genes are TRBV6-2 or TRBV6-3 and TRBJ2-7; 9 nucleotides line up with TRBD1. The V and J ends lost 8 bases and 6 bases, in that order; junction bases with no gene match: 11. Germline V gene lookup returns CDR1 MNHEY and CDR2 SVGEGT. The CDR3 has 14 residues. Here the CDR3 reads CASGTTGGRTEQYF. The CDR3 nucleotides read TGTGCCAGCGGGACCACAGGGGGCAGGACCGAGCAGTACTTC.